The rows below give T cell receptor beta chains drawn from one sample of a study of T cell responses to AZD1222 COVID-19 vaccine. Measured with immunoSEQ multiplex PCR; TCRdb has only the in-frame clones, and not every one. The top ten clones hold around 3.6% of a sample with approximately 200,000 clones, more than 85% of them seen once. The sequencing used peripheral blood, collected 28 days after the second AZD1222 dose. These receptors were collected from an adult who received the AZD1222 COVID-19 vaccine. Each CDR3 is given with its conserved first and last residue. The order of the fields is D gene, J gene, clone size, V gene, CDR3 DNA, CDR3 protein. D genes are given only for firm matches. Expanded clones are given a class, and other clones once, few, many or no size at all.

d_call: TRBD1; j_call: TRBJ1-2; clone_size: .; v_call: TRBV10-3; cdr3_nt: TGTGCCATCAGTCCTATGACAGGGGGCTATGGCTACACCTTC; cdr3_aa: CAISPMTGGYGYTF
d_call: .; j_call: TRBJ2-3; clone_size: .; v_call: TRBV18; cdr3_nt: TGTGCCAGCTCACCACCAGCGCCTGGTACGCAGTATTTT; cdr3_aa: CASSPPAPGTQYF
d_call: .; j_call: TRBJ1-2; clone_size: .; v_call: TRBV5-1; cdr3_nt: TGCGCCAGCAGCTCGCCAGGAGATGGCTACACCTTC; cdr3_aa: CASSSPGDGYTF
d_call: .; j_call: TRBJ1-2; clone_size: .; v_call: TRBV5-4; cdr3_nt: TGTGCCAGCAGCCCCGGGGTGGCGTCTAACTATGGCTACACCTTC; cdr3_aa: CASSPGVASNYGYTF
d_call: TRBD2; j_call: TRBJ2-2; clone_size: .; v_call: TRBV5-5; cdr3_nt: TGTGCCAGCAGCTGGGGAGCGGGAGAGGGCGGGGAGCTGTTTTTT; cdr3_aa: CASSWGAGEGGELFF
d_call: TRBD1; j_call: TRBJ1-6; clone_size: .; v_call: TRBV15; cdr3_nt: TGTGCCACCTCTGACAGGGGTTCACCCCTCCACTTT; cdr3_aa: CATSDRGSPLHF
d_call: TRBD1; j_call: TRBJ1-5; clone_size: once; v_call: TRBV10-1; cdr3_nt: TGCGCCAGCAGTGTCGACAGGGGACGGCTCCGAGGGAATAGCAATCAGCCCCAGCATTTT; cdr3_aa: CASSVDRGRLRGNSNQPQHF
d_call: .; j_call: TRBJ1-5; clone_size: few; v_call: TRBV19; cdr3_nt: TGTGCCAGTAGTATAGGAGGTCGGCAGGGCCGCCAGCCCCAGCATTTT; cdr3_aa: CASSIGGRQGRQPQHF
d_call: .; j_call: TRBJ2-1; clone_size: .; v_call: TRBV19; cdr3_nt: TGTGCCAGTAGTATTTACAATGAGCAGTTCTTC; cdr3_aa: CASSIYNEQFF
d_call: .; j_call: TRBJ1-2; clone_size: once; v_call: TRBV4-2; cdr3_nt: TGTGCCAGCAGCCAAGAGATTAGCAGGGTAACCTACTTC; cdr3_aa: CASSQEISRVTYF
d_call: TRBD2; j_call: TRBJ2-3; clone_size: .; v_call: TRBV24-1; cdr3_nt: TGTGCCACCAGCCCTAGCGGTAGCACAGATACGCAGTATTTT; cdr3_aa: CATSPSGSTDTQYF
d_call: TRBD2; j_call: TRBJ2-4; clone_size: .; v_call: TRBV15; cdr3_nt: TGTGCCACCAGCAGAGAGGGTAGCGGGAGTAAAAAAAACATTCAGTACTTC; cdr3_aa: CATSREGSGSKKNIQYF
d_call: TRBD1; j_call: TRBJ1-2; clone_size: few; v_call: TRBV28; cdr3_nt: TGTGCCAGCAGTTTAGACAGGGACTATGGCTACACCTTC; cdr3_aa: CASSLDRDYGYTF
d_call: .; j_call: TRBJ1-1; clone_size: .; v_call: TRBV5-1; cdr3_nt: TGCGCCAGCAGCTTAAATGGGGGCCACACTGAAGCTTTCTTT; cdr3_aa: CASSLNGGHTEAFF
d_call: TRBD1; j_call: TRBJ2-3; clone_size: .; v_call: TRBV30; cdr3_nt: TGTGCCTGGGACAGGGGACCCACAGATACGCAGTATTTT; cdr3_aa: CAWDRGPTDTQYF
d_call: TRBD2; j_call: TRBJ2-1; clone_size: .; v_call: TRBV18; cdr3_nt: TGTGCCAGCTCAAGGACTAGCGGGTACAATGAGCAGTTCTTC; cdr3_aa: CASSRTSGYNEQFF
d_call: .; j_call: TRBJ1-3; clone_size: .; v_call: TRBV28; cdr3_nt: TGTGCCAGCGGGGAAGACATCCGCTCTGGAAACACCATATATTTT; cdr3_aa: CASGEDIRSGNTIYF
d_call: .; j_call: TRBJ1-4; clone_size: .; v_call: TRBV28; cdr3_nt: TGTGCCAGCAGTTCCTTGCGCAGCCTAGATGAAAAACTGTTTTTT; cdr3_aa: CASSSLRSLDEKLFF
d_call: .; j_call: TRBJ2-6; clone_size: .; v_call: TRBV18; cdr3_nt: TGTGCCAGCTCACCCTATAGGGCGAGCTCTGGGGCCAACGTCCTGACTTTC; cdr3_aa: CASSPYRASSGANVLTF